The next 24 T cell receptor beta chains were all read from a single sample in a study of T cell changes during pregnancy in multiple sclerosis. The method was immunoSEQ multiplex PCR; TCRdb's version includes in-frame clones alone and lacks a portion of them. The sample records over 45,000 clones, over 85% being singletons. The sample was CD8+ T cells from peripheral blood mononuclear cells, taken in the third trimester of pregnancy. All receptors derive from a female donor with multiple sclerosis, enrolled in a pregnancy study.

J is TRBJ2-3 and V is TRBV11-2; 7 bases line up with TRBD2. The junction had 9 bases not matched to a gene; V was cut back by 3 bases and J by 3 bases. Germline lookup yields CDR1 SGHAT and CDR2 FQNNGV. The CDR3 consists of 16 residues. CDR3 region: CASSLLPGGMTDTQYF. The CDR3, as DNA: TGTGCCAGCAGCTTGCTACCGGGAGGAATGACAGATACGCAGTATTTT.

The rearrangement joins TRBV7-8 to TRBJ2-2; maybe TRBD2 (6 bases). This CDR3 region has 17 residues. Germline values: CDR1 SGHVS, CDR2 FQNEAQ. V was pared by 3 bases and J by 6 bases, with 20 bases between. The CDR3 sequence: CASSFSGIRAPPGELFF. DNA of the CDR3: TGTGCCAGCAGCTTTAGCGGCATCCGGGCCCCCCCCGGGGAGCTGTTTTTT.

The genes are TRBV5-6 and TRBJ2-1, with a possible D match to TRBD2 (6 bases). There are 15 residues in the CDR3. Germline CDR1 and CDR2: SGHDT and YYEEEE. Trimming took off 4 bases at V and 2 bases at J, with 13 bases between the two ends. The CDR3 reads CASSDGTSTYNEQFF. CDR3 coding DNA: TGTGCCAGCAGCGATGGGACTTCCACCTACAATGAGCAGTTCTTC.

CDR3 nucleotide sequence: TGTGCCAGCAGTCAAACCGGACGGGGGAACACTGAAGCTTTCTTT. As protein: CASSQTGRGNTEAFF. The J gene is TRBJ1-1, the V gene TRBV25-1; D is ambiguous. There are 15 residues in the CDR3. From germline, CDR1 is MGHDK and CDR2 SYGVNS. Deletions cut 5 bases from V and 1 base from J, with 14 bases between.

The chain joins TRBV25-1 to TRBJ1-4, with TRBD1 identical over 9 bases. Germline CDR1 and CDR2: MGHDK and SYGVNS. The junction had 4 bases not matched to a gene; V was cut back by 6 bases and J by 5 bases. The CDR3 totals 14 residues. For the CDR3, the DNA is TGTGCCAGCAGCCCGGGACAGGGAAATGAAAAACTGTTTTTT. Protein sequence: CASSPGQGNEKLFF.

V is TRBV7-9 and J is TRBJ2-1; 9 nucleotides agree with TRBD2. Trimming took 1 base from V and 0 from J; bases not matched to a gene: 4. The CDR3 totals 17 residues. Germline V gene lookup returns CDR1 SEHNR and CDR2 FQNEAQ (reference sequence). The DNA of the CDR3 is TGTGCCAGCAGCTTAGAAGCTAGCGGGATCTCCTACAATGAGCAGTTCTTC. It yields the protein CASSLEASGISYNEQFF. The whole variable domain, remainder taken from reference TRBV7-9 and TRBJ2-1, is DTGVSQNPRHKITKRGQNVTFRCDPISEHNRLYWYRQTLGQGPEFLTYFQNEAQLEKSRLLSDRFSAERPKGSFSTLEIQRTEQGDSAMYLCASSLEASGISYNEQFFGPGTRLTVL.

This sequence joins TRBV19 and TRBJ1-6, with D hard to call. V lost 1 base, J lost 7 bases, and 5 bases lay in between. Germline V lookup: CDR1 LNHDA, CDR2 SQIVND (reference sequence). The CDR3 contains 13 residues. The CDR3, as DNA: TGTGCCAGTAGTATAGGAGGGAATTCACCCCTCCACTTT. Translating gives CASSIGGNSPLHF.

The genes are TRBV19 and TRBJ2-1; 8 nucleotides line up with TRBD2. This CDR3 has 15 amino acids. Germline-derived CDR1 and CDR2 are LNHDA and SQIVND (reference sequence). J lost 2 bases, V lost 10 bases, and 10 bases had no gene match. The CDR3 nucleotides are TGTGCCACCACACCGAGCGGGAGCCCCTACAATGAGCAGTTCTTC. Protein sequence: CATTPSGSPYNEQFF.

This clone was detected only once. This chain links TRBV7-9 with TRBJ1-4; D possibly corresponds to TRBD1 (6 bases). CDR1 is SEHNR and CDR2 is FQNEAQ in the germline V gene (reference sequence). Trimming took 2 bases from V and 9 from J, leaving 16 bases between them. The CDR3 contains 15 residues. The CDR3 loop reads CASSLFGQGSKKLFF. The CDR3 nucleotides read TGTGCCAGCAGCTTATTCGGTCAGGGGAGTAAAAAACTGTTTTTT. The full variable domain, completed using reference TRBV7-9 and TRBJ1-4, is DTGVSQNPRHKITKRGQNVTFRCDPISEHNRLYWYRQTLGQGPEFLTYFQNEAQLEKSRLLSDRFSAERPKGSFSTLEIQRTEQGDSAMYLCASSLFGQGSKKLFFGSGTQLSVL.

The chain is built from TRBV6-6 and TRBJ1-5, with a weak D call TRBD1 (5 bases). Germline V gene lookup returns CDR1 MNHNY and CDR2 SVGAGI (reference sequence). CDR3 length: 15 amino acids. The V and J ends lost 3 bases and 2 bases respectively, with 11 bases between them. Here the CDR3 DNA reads TGTGCCAGCAGTTATGGGGGGGGAGGCAATCAGCCCCAGCATTTT. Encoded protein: CASSYGGGGNQPQHF.

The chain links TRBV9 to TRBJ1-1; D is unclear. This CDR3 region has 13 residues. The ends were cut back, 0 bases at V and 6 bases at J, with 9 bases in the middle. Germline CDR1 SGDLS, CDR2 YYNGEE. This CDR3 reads CASSVGADSEAFF. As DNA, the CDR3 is TGTGCCAGCAGCGTAGGGGCAGATTCTGAAGCTTTCTTT. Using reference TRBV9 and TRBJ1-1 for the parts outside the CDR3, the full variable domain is DSGVTQTPKHLITATGQRVTLRCSPRSGDLSVYWYQQSLDQGLQFLIQYYNGEERAKGNILERFSAQQFPDLHSELNLSSLELGDSALYFCASSVGADSEAFFGQGTRLTVV.

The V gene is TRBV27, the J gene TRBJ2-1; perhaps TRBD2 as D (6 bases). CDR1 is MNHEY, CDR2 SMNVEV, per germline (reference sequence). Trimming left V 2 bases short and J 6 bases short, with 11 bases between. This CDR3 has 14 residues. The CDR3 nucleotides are TGTGCCAGCAGTTTACCGGGGGTCAGCAATGAGCAGTTCTTC. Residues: CASSLPGVSNEQFF.

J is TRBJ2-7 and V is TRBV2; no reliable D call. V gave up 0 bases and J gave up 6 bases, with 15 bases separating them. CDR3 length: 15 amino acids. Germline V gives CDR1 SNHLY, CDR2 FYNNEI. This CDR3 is CASSEALTILAEQYF. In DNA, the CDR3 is TGTGCCAGCAGTGAAGCGCTTACTATACTCGCCGAGCAGTACTTC.

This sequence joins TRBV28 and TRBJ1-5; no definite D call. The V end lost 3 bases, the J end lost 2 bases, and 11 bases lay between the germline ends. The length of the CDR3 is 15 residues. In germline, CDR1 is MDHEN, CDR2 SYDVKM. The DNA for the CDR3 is TGTGCCAGCAGTTTTGGGGAGGCGGGCAATCAGCCCCAGCATTTT. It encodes CASSFGEAGNQPQHF.

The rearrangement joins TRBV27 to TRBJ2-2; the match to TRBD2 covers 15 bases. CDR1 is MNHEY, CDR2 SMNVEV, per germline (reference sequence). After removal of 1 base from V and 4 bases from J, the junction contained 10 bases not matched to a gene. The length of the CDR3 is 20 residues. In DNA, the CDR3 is TGTGCCAGCAGTTTATTCGGACTAGCGGGAGGGCCATTATTCACCGGGGAGCTGTTTTTT. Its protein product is CASSLFGLAGGPLFTGELFF.

The CDR3 spells CASSLGTGLAEQYF. The CDR3 nucleotides read TGCGCCAGCAGCCTTGGGACAGGGCTCGCCGAGCAGTACTTC. The V gene is TRBV4-1, the J gene TRBJ2-7, with 9 positions matching TRBD1. V gave up 4 bases and J gave up 6 bases; unmatched junction bases: 7. The length of the CDR3 is 14 residues. Germline V gives CDR1 MGHRA, CDR2 YSYEKL.

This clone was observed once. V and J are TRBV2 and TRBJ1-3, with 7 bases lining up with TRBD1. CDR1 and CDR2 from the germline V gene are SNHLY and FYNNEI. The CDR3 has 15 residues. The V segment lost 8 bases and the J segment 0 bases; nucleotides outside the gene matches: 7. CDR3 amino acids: CASSSDRDSGNTIYF. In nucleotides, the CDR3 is TGTGCCAGCTCCAGTGACAGGGACTCTGGAAACACCATATATTTT.

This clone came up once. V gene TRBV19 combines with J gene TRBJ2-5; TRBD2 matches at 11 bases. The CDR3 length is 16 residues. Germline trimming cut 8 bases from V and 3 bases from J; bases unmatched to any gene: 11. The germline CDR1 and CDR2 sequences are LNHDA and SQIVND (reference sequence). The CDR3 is CASGKIAGGPEETQYF. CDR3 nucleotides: TGTGCCAGTGGGAAAATAGCGGGAGGGCCGGAAGAGACCCAGTACTTC.

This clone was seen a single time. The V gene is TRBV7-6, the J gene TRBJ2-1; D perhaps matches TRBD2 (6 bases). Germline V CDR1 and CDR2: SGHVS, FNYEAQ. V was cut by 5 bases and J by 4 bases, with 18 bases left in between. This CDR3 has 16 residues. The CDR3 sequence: CASSQTGGGGYNEQFF. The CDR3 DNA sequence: TGTGCCAGCAGCCAAACCGGGGGTGGGGGTTACAATGAGCAGTTCTTC.

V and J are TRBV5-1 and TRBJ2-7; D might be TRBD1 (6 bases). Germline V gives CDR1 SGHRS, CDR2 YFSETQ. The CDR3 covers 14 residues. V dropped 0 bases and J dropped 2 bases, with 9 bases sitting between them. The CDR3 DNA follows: TGCGCCAGCAGCTTGGGGACAGACACCTACGAGCAGTACTTC. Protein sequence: CASSLGTDTYEQYF.

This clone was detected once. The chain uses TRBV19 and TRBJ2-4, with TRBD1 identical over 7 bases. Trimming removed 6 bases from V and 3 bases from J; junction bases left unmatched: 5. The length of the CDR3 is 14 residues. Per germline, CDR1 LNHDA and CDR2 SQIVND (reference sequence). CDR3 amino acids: CASSRRTGKNIQYF. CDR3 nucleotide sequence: TGTGCCAGTAGCCGTCGGACAGGCAAAAACATTCAGTACTTC.

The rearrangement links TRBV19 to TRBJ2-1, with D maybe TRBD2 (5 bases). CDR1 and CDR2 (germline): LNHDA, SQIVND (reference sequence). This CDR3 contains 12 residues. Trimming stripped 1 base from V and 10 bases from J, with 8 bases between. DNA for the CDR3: TGTGCCAGTAGTATAGGAGGGCGGGAGCAGTTCTTC. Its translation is CASSIGGREQFF.

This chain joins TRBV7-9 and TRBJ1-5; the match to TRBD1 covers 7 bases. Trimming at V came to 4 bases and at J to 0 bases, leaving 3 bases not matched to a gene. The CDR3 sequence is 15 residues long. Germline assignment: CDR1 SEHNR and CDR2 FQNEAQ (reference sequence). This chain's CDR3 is CASSSTGFSNQPQHF. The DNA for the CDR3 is TGTGCCAGCAGCTCGACAGGGTTTAGCAATCAGCCCCAGCATTTT.

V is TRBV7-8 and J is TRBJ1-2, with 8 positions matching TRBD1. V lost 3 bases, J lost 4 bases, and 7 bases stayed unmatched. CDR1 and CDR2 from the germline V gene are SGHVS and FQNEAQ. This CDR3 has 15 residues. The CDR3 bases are TGTGCCAGCAGCTTCAGCGCAGGGGGCAGCTATGGCTACACCTTC. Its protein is CASSFSAGGSYGYTF.